This section outlines one T cell receptor beta chain sequence together with its context. The data are from a study of blood T cell repertoires in COVID-19. Study context: Spain, Italy and the United States supplied samples that represented acute and convalescent COVID-19.

Trimming stripped 7 bases from V and 2 bases from J, with 18 bases between. Germline V gene lookup returns CDR1 MDHEN and CDR2 SYDVKM. This CDR3 comprises 15 residues. In the original processing: Estimates of nucleated cell counts were drawn from the amplification of reference gene primers. Profiling relied on immunoSEQ multiplex PCR, and the TCRdb table lists in-frame clones only, not all of them. V and J calls and clone size are those listed in that table; D and trimming were worked out from the DNA. The repertoire holds more than 300,000 clones, with 80% to 85% as singletons. Donors of Cohort 3 who recovered were those that had two negative PCRs, clearance, or symptom resolution.

The chain couples TRBV28 to TRBJ2-7; a weak D match, TRBD2 (5 bases). The sample was PBMCs or T cells enriched from blood (not recorded which). This receptor was identified in a woman aged 50 to 60 who had recovered from COVID-19. The CDR3 bases are TGTGCCAGCACCCGTGTTCGTGCGGGCGCCTACGAGCAGTACTTC. It encodes CASTRVRAGAYEQYF.